This record concerns one T cell receptor beta chain sequence. Its antigen is currently unknown. These data come from a study of T cell responses to AZD1222 COVID-19 vaccine. General study points: Nearly half of the spike-specific TCRs reportedly recognize variant regions that carry no mutations. There were mostly white British donors and more females than males, and clonal diversity was possibly underestimated. Baseline antibody screening turned up just five to seven seropositive AZD1222 recipients.

Measured with immunoSEQ multiplex PCR; TCRdb has only the in-frame clones, and not every one. The data hold 100,000 to 150,000 clones, with about nine tenths observed a single time. The source was peripheral blood, collected 28 days after the second AZD1222 dose. The sequence came from an adult who received the AZD1222 COVID-19 vaccine.

In nucleotides, the CDR3 is TGTGCCAGCAGCTTGGGCCGGGGGACTCTTCAGTACTTC. Protein: CASSLGRGTLQYF. V gene TRBV5-4 combines with J gene TRBJ2-7, with D perhaps matching TRBD2 (6 bases). The CDR3 extends over 13 amino acids. Deletions cut 0 bases from V and 10 bases from J, with 14 bases between. Germline CDR1 reads SGHNT; CDR2 reads YYREEE (reference sequence). Variable domain in full (rest from reference TRBV5-4 and TRBJ2-7): ETGVTQSPTHLIKTRGQQVTLRCSSQSGHNTVSWYQQALGQGPQFIFQYYREEENGRGNFPPRFSGLQFPNYSSELNVNALELDDSALYLCASSLGRGTLQYFGPGTRLTVT.